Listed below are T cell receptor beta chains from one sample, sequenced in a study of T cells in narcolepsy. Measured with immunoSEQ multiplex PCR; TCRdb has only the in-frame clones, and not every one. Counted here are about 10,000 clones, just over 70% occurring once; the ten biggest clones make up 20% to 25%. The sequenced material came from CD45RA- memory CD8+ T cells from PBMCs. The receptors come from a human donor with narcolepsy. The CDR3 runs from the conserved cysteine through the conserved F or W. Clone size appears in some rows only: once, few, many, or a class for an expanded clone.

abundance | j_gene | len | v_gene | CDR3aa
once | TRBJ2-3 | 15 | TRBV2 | CASAPAGGRTDTQYF
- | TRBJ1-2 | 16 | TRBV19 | CASSTLLGTGAYGYTF
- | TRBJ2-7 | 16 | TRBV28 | CASSFWVGEVSYEQYF
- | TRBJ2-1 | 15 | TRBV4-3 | CASSQETGPGGEQFF
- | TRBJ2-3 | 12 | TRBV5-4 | CASSFASDTQYF
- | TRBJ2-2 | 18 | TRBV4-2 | CASSPYYPDGGFTGELFF
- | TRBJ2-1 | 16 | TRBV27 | CASSRPGTSEDNEQFF
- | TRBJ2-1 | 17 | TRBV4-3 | CASSQGSAGMPYNEQFF
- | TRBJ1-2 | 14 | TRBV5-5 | CASSLAGGDNGYTF
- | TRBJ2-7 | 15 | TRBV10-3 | CAISEALVGRDEQYF